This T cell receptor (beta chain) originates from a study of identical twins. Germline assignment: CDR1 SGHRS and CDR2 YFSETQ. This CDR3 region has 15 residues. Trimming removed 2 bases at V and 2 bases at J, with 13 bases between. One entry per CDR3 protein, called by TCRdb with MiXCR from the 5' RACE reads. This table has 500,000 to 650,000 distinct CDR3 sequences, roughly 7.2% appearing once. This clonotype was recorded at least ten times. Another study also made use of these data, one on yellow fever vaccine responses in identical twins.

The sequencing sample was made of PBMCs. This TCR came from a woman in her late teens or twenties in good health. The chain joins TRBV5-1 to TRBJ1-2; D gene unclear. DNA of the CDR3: TGCGCCAGCAGCTTAGACGGCGGGAGGAACTATGGCTACACCTTC. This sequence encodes CASSLDGGRNYGYTF.